The T cell receptor beta chain under discussion was sequenced for a study of identical twins. J lost 2 bases, V lost 8 bases, and 5 bases had no gene match. This CDR3 has 14 amino acids. Looked up from germline, CDR1 is MNHNS and CDR2 is SASEGT. Whole-study results and caveats: Invariant MAIT and iNKT cells are populations that could partly confound zero-insertion analyses. Conclusions were drawn cross-sectionally by statistical analysis, without following the same donors.

This clonotype was seen ten or more times. Its antigen is undetermined. Among all donors, each was a healthy Caucasian. The cDNA had a unique molecular identifier and a template-switch universal primer site. Each CDR3 protein is one row after TCRdb ran MiXCR on the 5' RACE reads. Found here are 350,000 to 450,000 distinct CDR3 sequences, about a fifth of them singletons; the top ten hold 12%. The origin of this receptor is a man in his fifties or sixties in good health. The sequencing input was naive T cells sorted from blood. The J gene is TRBJ2-1, the V gene TRBV6-1; 8 bases are shared with TRBD1. This CDR3 is CASGRTGPYNEQFF. The CDR3, as DNA: TGTGCCAGCGGGAGGACAGGGCCCTACAATGAGCAGTTCTTC.